These T cell receptor beta chains were read from a single sample in a study of blood T cell repertoires in COVID-19. TCRdb keeps only in-frame clones here, not all; method: immunoSEQ multiplex PCR. Of 150,000 to 200,000 clones listed, 85% are singletons. The sample consisted of peripheral blood. These receptors all stem from a human donor with acute or convalescent COVID-19. The donor label of this sample is uncertain. Both conserved end residues are part of each CDR3. The order of the fields is clone size, V gene, D gene, J gene, CDR3 DNA, CDR3 protein. A D gene is named only where the DNA matches it firmly. The size entry is marked missing in some rows and otherwise reads once, few, many or a size class.

abundance: -
v_gene: TRBV6-2/TRBV6-3
d_gene: TRBD1
j_gene: TRBJ1-5
CDR3nt: TGTGCCAGCAGTTACCGTAACAGGGGGGGCAATCAGCCCCAGCATTTT
CDR3aa: CASSYRNRGGNQPQHF

abundance: -
v_gene: TRBV7-2
d_gene: TRBD1
j_gene: TRBJ1-2
CDR3nt: TGTGCCAGCAGCTTAAACCCACCGACTGACAGGGTATATGGCTACACCTTC
CDR3aa: CASSLNPPTDRVYGYTF

abundance: few
v_gene: TRBV7-3
d_gene: TRBD1
j_gene: TRBJ1-2
CDR3nt: TGTGCCAGCAGCTTAGACAGGGGTGGAGTTTATGGCTACACCTTC
CDR3aa: CASSLDRGGVYGYTF

abundance: -
v_gene: TRBV9
d_gene: TRBD2
j_gene: TRBJ2-3
CDR3nt: TGTGCCAGCAGCGTAGGGACTAGCGGGGGGGCCCCAGATACGCAGTATTTT
CDR3aa: CASSVGTSGGAPDTQYF

abundance: -
v_gene: TRBV5-4
d_gene: -
j_gene: TRBJ1-1
CDR3nt: TGTGCCAGCAGCTCCGGGGGGGTAGGCACTGAAGCTTTCTTT
CDR3aa: CASSSGGVGTEAFF

abundance: -
v_gene: TRBV18
d_gene: -
j_gene: TRBJ1-4
CDR3nt: TGTGCCAGCTCACCACCGATTGTACAGGGAAAGGAAAAACTGTTTTTT
CDR3aa: CASSPPIVQGKEKLFF

abundance: -
v_gene: TRBV28
d_gene: -
j_gene: TRBJ2-7
CDR3nt: TGTGCCAGCAGTTCTTTCGGTATGAGGCGGGGCCTTGAGCAGTACTTC
CDR3aa: CASSSFGMRRGLEQYF

abundance: -
v_gene: TRBV5-4
d_gene: TRBD1
j_gene: TRBJ1-2
CDR3nt: TGTGCCAGCAGCTCGACAGGGCGAGGCTTCGGCTACACCTTC
CDR3aa: CASSSTGRGFGYTF

abundance: -
v_gene: TRBV15
d_gene: TRBD2
j_gene: TRBJ2-5
CDR3nt: TGTGCCACCCACCGGGGGGCTAGCGGGGGTCGAGAGACCCAGTACTTC
CDR3aa: CATHRGASGGRETQYF

abundance: -
v_gene: TRBV7-9
d_gene: -
j_gene: TRBJ1-2
CDR3nt: TGTGCCAGCAGCTTAGCGCTCGACAAAGTCTATGGCTACACCTTC
CDR3aa: CASSLALDKVYGYTF

abundance: -
v_gene: TRBV4-2
d_gene: TRBD1
j_gene: TRBJ1-2
CDR3nt: TGTGCCAGCAGCCAAGAGCAATTCGGGACAGTCGGGGGCTACACCTTC
CDR3aa: CASSQEQFGTVGGYTF

abundance: -
v_gene: TRBV14
d_gene: TRBD1
j_gene: TRBJ1-3
CDR3nt: TGTGCCAGCAGCCAAGTCTTTACGGGACAGGGGAGAAACACCATATATTTT
CDR3aa: CASSQVFTGQGRNTIYF

abundance: once
v_gene: TRBV5-6
d_gene: -
j_gene: TRBJ2-7
CDR3nt: TGTGCCAGCAGCTTGGAGCTTCTGAACTACGAGCAGTACTTC
CDR3aa: CASSLELLNYEQYF

abundance: -
v_gene: TRBV19
d_gene: TRBD1
j_gene: TRBJ2-2
CDR3nt: TGTGCCAGTAGTACGCGGACAGGGAGGAACACCGGGGAGCTGTTTTTT
CDR3aa: CASSTRTGRNTGELFF

abundance: -
v_gene: TRBV10-3
d_gene: TRBD1
j_gene: TRBJ1-6
CDR3nt: TGTGCCATCAGTGTCGACAGGGGTTCCTCCTATAATTCACCCCTCCACTTT
CDR3aa: CAISVDRGSSYNSPLHF

abundance: -
v_gene: TRBV5-1
d_gene: TRBD1
j_gene: TRBJ1-2
CDR3nt: TGCGCCAGCAGCCCCGGGACAGGGAGGAACTATGGCTACACCTTC
CDR3aa: CASSPGTGRNYGYTF

abundance: -
v_gene: TRBV4-1
d_gene: -
j_gene: TRBJ1-6
CDR3nt: TGCGCCAGCAGCCAAGGAACGGGTGGCACCTCACCCCTCCACTTT
CDR3aa: CASSQGTGGTSPLHF

abundance: -
v_gene: TRBV28
d_gene: -
j_gene: TRBJ1-1
CDR3nt: TGTGCCACCCTGGGAGGCTTGGCTGAAGCTTTCTTT
CDR3aa: CATLGGLAEAFF

abundance: -
v_gene: TRBV19
d_gene: -
j_gene: TRBJ1-1
CDR3nt: TGTGCCAGTAGTATCCGGGCAGGGATTGAAGCTTTCTTT
CDR3aa: CASSIRAGIEAFF

abundance: -
v_gene: TRBV6-5
d_gene: -
j_gene: TRBJ1-1
CDR3nt: TGTGCCAGCGAGTTCCGTACAGGGAAGGGGACTGAAGCTTTCTTT
CDR3aa: CASEFRTGKGTEAFF

abundance: -
v_gene: TRBV6-6
d_gene: TRBD1
j_gene: TRBJ2-1
CDR3nt: TGTGCCAGCAGACTCGACAGGGTTGGTAGCTATGAGCAGTTCTTC
CDR3aa: CASRLDRVGSYEQFF

abundance: few
v_gene: TRBV12-5
d_gene: TRBD2
j_gene: TRBJ2-1
CDR3nt: TGTGCTAGTGGTCCTGCCCTAGGGCCCAGCGGGGCTAGCTCCTACAATGAGCAGTTCTTC
CDR3aa: CASGPALGPSGASSYNEQFF

abundance: -
v_gene: TRBV5-1
d_gene: -
j_gene: TRBJ1-1
CDR3nt: TGCGCCAGCAGGGAGGGGACGGGCACTGAAGCTTTCTTT
CDR3aa: CASREGTGTEAFF

abundance: -
v_gene: TRBV12-3/TRBV12-4
d_gene: TRBD1
j_gene: TRBJ2-7
CDR3nt: TGTGCCAGCAGTCGACAGGGGGCAGGGGAGCAGTACTTC
CDR3aa: CASSRQGAGEQYF

abundance: -
v_gene: TRBV7-2
d_gene: -
j_gene: TRBJ1-1
CDR3nt: TGTGCCAGCAGCTTAGACTTCGGGAGCACTGAAGCTTTCTTT
CDR3aa: CASSLDFGSTEAFF

abundance: -
v_gene: TRBV20-1
d_gene: -
j_gene: TRBJ1-2
CDR3nt: TGCAGTGCTAGTGGGAGCAGGGGCTATGGCTACACCTTC
CDR3aa: CSASGSRGYGYTF

abundance: -
v_gene: TRBV10-3
d_gene: -
j_gene: TRBJ2-3
CDR3nt: TGTGCCATCAGTGCAGGAGGGGGCGTTACAGATACGCAGTATTTT
CDR3aa: CAISAGGGVTDTQYF

abundance: once
v_gene: TRBV7-3
d_gene: -
j_gene: TRBJ2-2
CDR3nt: TGTGCCAGCAGCTTAGCAGGGGTCACCGGGGAGCTGTTTTTT
CDR3aa: CASSLAGVTGELFF

abundance: few
v_gene: TRBV2
d_gene: TRBD1
j_gene: TRBJ2-7
CDR3nt: TGTGCCAGCGCCCGACAGGGGGCCTACGAGCAGTACTTC
CDR3aa: CASARQGAYEQYF